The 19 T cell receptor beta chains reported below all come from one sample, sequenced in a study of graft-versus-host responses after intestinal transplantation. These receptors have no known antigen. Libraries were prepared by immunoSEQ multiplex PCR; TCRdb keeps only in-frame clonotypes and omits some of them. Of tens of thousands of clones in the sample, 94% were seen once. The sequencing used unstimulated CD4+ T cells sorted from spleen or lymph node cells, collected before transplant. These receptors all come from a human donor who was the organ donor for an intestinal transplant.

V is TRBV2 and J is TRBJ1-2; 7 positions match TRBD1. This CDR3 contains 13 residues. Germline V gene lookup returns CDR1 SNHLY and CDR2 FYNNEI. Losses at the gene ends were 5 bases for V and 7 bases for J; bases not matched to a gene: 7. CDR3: CASSLTGLGGYTF. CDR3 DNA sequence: TGTGCCAGCAGTCTGACAGGGTTGGGTGGCTACACCTTC.

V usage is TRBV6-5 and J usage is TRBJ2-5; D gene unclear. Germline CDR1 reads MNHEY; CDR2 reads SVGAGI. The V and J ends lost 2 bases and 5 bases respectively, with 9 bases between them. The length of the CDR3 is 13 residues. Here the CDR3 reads CASSYGSSETQYF. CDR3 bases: TGTGCCAGCAGTTACGGCAGCTCCGAGACCCAGTACTTC.

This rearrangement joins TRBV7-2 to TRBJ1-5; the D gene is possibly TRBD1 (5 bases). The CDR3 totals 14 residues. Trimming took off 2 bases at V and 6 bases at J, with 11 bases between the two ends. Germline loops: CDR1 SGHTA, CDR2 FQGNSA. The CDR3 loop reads CASSLRGLGQPQHF. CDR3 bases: TGTGCCAGCAGCTTAAGGGGTCTGGGTCAGCCCCAGCATTTT.

CDR3 bases: TGTGCCAGTAGTATTCCGGCAGGGACCTATGGCTACACCTTC. Protein product: CASSIPAGTYGYTF. The chain joins TRBV19 to TRBJ1-2; D may be TRBD1 (5 bases). V was shortened by 3 bases and J by 4 bases, with 12 bases between the two germline ends. The CDR3 totals 14 residues. Germline V gene data show CDR1 as LNHDA and CDR2 as SQIVND (reference sequence).

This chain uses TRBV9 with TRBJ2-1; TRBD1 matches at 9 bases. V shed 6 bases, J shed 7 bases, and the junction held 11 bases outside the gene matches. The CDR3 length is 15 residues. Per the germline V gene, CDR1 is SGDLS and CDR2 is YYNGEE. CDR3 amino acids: CASNPLGQGWNEQFF. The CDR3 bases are TGTGCCAGCAACCCCCTGGGACAGGGTTGGAATGAGCAGTTCTTC.

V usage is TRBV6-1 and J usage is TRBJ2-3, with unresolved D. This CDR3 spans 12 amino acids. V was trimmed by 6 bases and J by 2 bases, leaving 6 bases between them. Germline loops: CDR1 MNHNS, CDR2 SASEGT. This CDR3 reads CASRENTDTQYF. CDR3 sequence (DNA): TGTGCCAGCAGGGAGAACACAGATACGCAGTATTTT.

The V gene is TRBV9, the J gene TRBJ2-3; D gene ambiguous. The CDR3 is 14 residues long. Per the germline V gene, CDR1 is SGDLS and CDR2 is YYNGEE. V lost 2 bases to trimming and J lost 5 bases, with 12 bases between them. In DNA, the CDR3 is TGTGCCAGCAGCGTTGGGCTAGAGAGAGATACGCAGTATTTT. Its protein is CASSVGLERDTQYF.

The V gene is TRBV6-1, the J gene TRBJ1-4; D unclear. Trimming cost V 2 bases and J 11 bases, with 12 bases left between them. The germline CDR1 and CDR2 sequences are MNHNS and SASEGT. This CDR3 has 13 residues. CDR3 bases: TGTGCCAGCAGTGAATCTCGCGGAGGGAAACTGTTTTTT. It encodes CASSESRGGKLFF.

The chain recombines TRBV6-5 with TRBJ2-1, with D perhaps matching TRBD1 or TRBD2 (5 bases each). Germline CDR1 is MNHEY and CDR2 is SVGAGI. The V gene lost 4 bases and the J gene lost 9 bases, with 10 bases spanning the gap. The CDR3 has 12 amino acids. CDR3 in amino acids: CASSFRDGEQFF. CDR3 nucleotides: TGTGCCAGCAGTTTTCGGGACGGTGAGCAGTTCTTC.

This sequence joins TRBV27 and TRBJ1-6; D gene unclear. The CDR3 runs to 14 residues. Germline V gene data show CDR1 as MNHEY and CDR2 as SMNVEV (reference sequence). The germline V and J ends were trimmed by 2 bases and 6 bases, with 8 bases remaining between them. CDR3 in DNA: TGTGCCAGCAGTTTAACGCAGTTTAATTCACCCCTCCACTTT. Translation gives CASSLTQFNSPLHF.

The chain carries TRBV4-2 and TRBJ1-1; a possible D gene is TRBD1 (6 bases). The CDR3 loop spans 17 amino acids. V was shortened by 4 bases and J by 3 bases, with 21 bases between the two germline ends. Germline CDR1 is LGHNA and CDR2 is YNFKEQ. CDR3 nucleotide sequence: TGTGCCAGCAGCCTCCCCGGGGGGGGGCGCGGGGACACTGAAGCTTTCTTT. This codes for CASSLPGGGRGDTEAFF.

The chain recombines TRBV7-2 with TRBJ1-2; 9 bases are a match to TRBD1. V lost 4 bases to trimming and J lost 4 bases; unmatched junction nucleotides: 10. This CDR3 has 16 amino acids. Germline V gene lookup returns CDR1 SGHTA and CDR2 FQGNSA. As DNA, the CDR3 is TGTGCCAGCAGCTGGGGAGGGGGACAGGGAACCTATGGCTACACCTTC. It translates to CASSWGGGQGTYGYTF.

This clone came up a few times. The CDR3 protein is CASSLNGVSSPLHF. CDR3 in DNA: TGTGCCAGCAGCTTAAACGGGGTTAGTTCACCCCTCCACTTT. This sequence joins TRBV7-2 and TRBJ1-6; D call uncertain. Germline loops: CDR1 SGHTA, CDR2 FQGNSA. Trimming took off 2 bases at V and 9 bases at J, with 11 bases between the two ends. The CDR3 extends over 14 amino acids.

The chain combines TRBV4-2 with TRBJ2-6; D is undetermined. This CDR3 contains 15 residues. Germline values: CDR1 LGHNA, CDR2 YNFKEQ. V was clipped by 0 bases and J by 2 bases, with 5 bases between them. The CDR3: CASSQDEAGANVLTF. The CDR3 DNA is TGTGCCAGCAGCCAAGATGAAGCTGGGGCCAACGTCCTGACTTTC.

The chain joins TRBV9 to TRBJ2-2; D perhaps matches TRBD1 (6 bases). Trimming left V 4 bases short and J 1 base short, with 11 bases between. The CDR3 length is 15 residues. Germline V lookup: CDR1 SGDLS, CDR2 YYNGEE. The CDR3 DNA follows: TGTGCCAGCAGCTACCGGGACAAGAACACCGGGGAGCTGTTTTTT. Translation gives CASSYRDKNTGELFF.

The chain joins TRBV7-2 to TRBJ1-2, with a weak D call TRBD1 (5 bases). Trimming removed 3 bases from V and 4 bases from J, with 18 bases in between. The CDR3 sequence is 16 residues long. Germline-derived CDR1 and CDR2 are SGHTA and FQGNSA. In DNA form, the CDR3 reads TGTGCCAGCAGCTTGGGGCAGGCCCCAGGGTTCTATGGCTACACCTTC. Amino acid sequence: CASSLGQAPGFYGYTF. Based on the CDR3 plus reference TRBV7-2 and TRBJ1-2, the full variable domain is GAGVSQSPSNKVTEKGKDVELRCDPISGHTALYWYRQSLGQGLEFLIYFQGNSAPDKSGLPSDRFSAERTGGSVSTLTIQRTQQEDSAVYLCASSLGQAPGFYGYTFGSGTRLTVV.

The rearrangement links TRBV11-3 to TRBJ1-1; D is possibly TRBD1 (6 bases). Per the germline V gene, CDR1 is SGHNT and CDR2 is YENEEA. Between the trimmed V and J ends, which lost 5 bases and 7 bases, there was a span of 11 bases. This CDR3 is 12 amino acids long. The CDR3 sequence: CASSPQQGEAFF. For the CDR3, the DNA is TGTGCCAGCAGCCCACAACAGGGTGAAGCTTTCTTT.

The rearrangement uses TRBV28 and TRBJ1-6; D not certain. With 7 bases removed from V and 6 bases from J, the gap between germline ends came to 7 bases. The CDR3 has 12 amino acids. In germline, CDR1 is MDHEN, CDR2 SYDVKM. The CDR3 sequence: CASNIGNSPLHF. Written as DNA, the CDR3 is TGTGCCAGCAATATCGGTAATTCACCCCTCCACTTT.

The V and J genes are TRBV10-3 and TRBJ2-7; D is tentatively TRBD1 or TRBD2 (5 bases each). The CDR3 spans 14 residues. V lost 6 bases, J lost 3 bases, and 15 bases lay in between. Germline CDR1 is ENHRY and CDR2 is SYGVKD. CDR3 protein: CAISTLGEFYEQYF. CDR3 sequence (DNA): TGTGCCATCAGCACGCTGGGGGAGTTCTACGAGCAGTACTTC.